These 22 T cell receptor beta chains were sequenced from one sample in a study of shared clonotypes between healthy human individuals. As defined, naive CD8 cells were CD45RO-negative and positively selected for CCR7, with terminally differentiated effector memory CD45RA+ cells excluded. Generated by immunoSEQ multiplex PCR, the TCRdb table keeps only in-frame clones and is missing some. The data show around 2,000,000 clones, 85% to 95% seen once. The sample comprised naive CD8+ T cells from PBMCs. Source of these receptors: a man between 18 and 35 years old in good health. Some clones in this sample may be carry-over from other donors' samples.

With regard to this clone: In the same sample, other DNA sequences code for this CDR3. The gene calls are TRBV4-3 and TRBJ2-5; 11 positions agree with TRBD2. Germline V lookup: CDR1 LGHNA, CDR2 YSLEER. With 3 bases clipped from V and 2 bases from J, the junction kept 2 bases outside the gene matches. The CDR3 is 15 residues long. This chain's CDR3 is CASSQGLAVQETQYF. CDR3 DNA sequence: TGCGCCAGCAGCCAGGGACTAGCGGTACAAGAGACCCAGTACTTC.

The gene calls are TRBV6-6 and TRBJ1-1; D unclear. This CDR3 is built from 14 residues. The germline V gene has CDR1 MNHNY and CDR2 SVGAGI (reference sequence). V lost 2 bases and J 4 bases, leaving 11 bases between the germline ends. CDR3 amino acids: CASSYEMGSTEAFF. CDR3 nucleotide sequence: TGTGCCAGCAGTTACGAGATGGGATCCACTGAAGCTTTCTTT.

DNA of the CDR3: TGCGCCAGCAGCCAAGTCCCAGGGAGCTCCTACGAGCAGTACTTC. It yields the protein CASSQVPGSSYEQYF. The chain has TRBV4-1 and TRBJ2-7, with D perhaps matching TRBD1 or TRBD2 (5 bases each). The V and J ends lost 1 base and 0 bases respectively, with 10 bases between them. CDR3 size: 15 residues. Germline CDR1 and CDR2: MGHRA and YSYEKL.

The chain has TRBV29-1 and TRBJ1-2; possible D gene TRBD1, 6 bases. Trimming removed 6 bases at V and 4 bases at J, with 18 bases between. The CDR3 extends over 14 amino acids. CDR1 is SQVTM, CDR2 ANQGSEA, per germline. DNA of the CDR3: TGCAGCGTCAGTCCCGGACAGAGTTTCTATGGCTACACCTTC. Translated, it gives CSVSPGQSFYGYTF.

Concerning this clone itself: Within the sample, other DNA sequences also encode this same CDR3. This chain connects TRBV14 to TRBJ2-1; D gene unclear. The CDR3 extends over 12 amino acids. CDR1 is SGHDN, CDR2 FVKESK, per germline. V was clipped by 3 bases and J by 4 bases, with 4 bases between them. CDR3 in amino acids: CASSQDYNEQFF. The DNA of the CDR3 is TGTGCCAGCAGCCAGGATTACAATGAGCAGTTCTTC. The complete variable domain, with remaining parts taken from reference TRBV14 and TRBJ2-1, reads EAGVTQFPSHSVIEKGQTVTLRCDPISGHDNLYWYRRVMGKEIKFLLHFVKESKQDESGMPNNRFLAERTGGTYSTLKVQPAELEDSGVYFCASSQDYNEQFFGPGTRLTVL.

V is TRBV5-4 and J is TRBJ2-1; 10 positions agree with TRBD2. CDR1 and CDR2 from the germline V gene are SGHNT and YYREEE (reference sequence). The CDR3 runs 17 residues. Trimming at V came to 4 bases and at J to 2 bases, leaving 9 bases not matched to a gene. In DNA, the CDR3 is TGTGCCAGCAGCCAACTAGAGCGGGAGGGGCCCTACAATGAGCAGTTCTTC. Its protein product is CASSQLEREGPYNEQFF.

V and J are TRBV7-9 and TRBJ2-7; perhaps TRBD1 as D (6 bases). This CDR3 contains 14 residues. V was shortened by 5 bases and J by 4 bases, with 15 bases between the two germline ends. Germline assignment: CDR1 SEHNR and CDR2 FQNEAQ (reference sequence). The CDR3 here is CASSPRTQGYEQYF. CDR3 coding DNA: TGTGCCAGCAGCCCGCGGACACAGGGTTACGAGCAGTACTTC.

The chain carries TRBV28 and TRBJ1-6, with D perhaps matching TRBD1 (6 bases). CDR3 length: 14 residues. Germline loops: CDR1 MDHEN, CDR2 SYDVKM. Trimming removed 2 bases at V and 7 bases at J, with 9 bases between. The CDR3 is CASSLQQGNSPLHF. The CDR3 nucleotides are TGTGCCAGCAGTTTACAGCAGGGGAATTCACCCCTCCACTTT. The full variable domain, completed using reference TRBV28 and TRBJ1-6, is DVKVTQSSRYLVKRTGEKVFLECVQDMDHENMFWYRQDPGLGLRLIYFSYDVKMKEKGDIPEGYSVSREKKERFSLILESASTNQTSMYLCASSLQQGNSPLHFGNGTRLTVT.

As for this clone: This sample includes further DNA sequences coding for the same CDR3. The DNA of the CDR3 is TGTGCCAGCAGCATAGCGGGAGAAACCTACGAGCAGTACTTC. Its protein product is CASSIAGETYEQYF. V gene TRBV27 combines with J gene TRBJ2-7, with 9 bases that match TRBD2. V was clipped by 6 bases and J by 2 bases; unmatched bases: 5. CDR3 length equals 14 residues. Looked up from germline, CDR1 is MNHEY and CDR2 is SMNVEV (reference sequence).

The genes are TRBV28 and TRBJ2-7, with 8 bases fitting TRBD1. Trimming took 3 bases from V and 4 from J; bases not matched to a gene: 11. CDR1 MDHEN and CDR2 SYDVKM come from the germline V gene. The CDR3 runs to 16 residues. In DNA form, the CDR3 reads TGTGCCAGCAGTTTTCTCCCGACAGGGGTCGGGTACGAGCAGTACTTC. It encodes CASSFLPTGVGYEQYF.

This rearrangement joins TRBV7-8 to TRBJ1-1; weak D call: TRBD1 (6 bases). Germline loops: CDR1 SGHVS, CDR2 FQNEAQ. V was cut by 5 bases and J by 4 bases, with 14 bases left in between. The CDR3 consists of 14 residues. The DNA for the CDR3 is TGTGCCAGCAGCCGATCGGGGGGGCCCACTGAAGCTTTCTTT. It is translated as CASSRSGGPTEAFF. The whole variable domain, remainder taken from reference TRBV7-8 and TRBJ1-1, is GAGVSQSPRYKVAKRGQDVALRCDPISGHVSLFWYQQALGQGPEFLTYFQNEAQLDKSGLPSDRFFAERPEGSVSTLKIQRTQQEDSAVYLCASSRSGGPTEAFFGQGTRLTVV.

The V gene is TRBV6-5, the J gene TRBJ2-7, with TRBD1 matching 7 bases. After removal of 1 base from V and 4 bases from J, the junction contained 1 base not matched to a gene. The CDR3 has 13 amino acids. The germline CDR1 and CDR2 sequences are MNHEY and SVGAGI. CDR3 coding DNA: TGTGCCAGCAGTTACTGGACAGGATACGAGCAGTACTTC. It encodes CASSYWTGYEQYF.

The V and J genes are TRBV28 and TRBJ2-3, with D possibly called TRBD1 or TRBD2 (5 bases each). Germline values: CDR1 MDHEN, CDR2 SYDVKM. CDR3 size: 16 residues. Trimming cost V 1 base and J 5 bases, with 16 bases left between them. CDR3 sequence: CASSLLPGSVQDTQYF. The DNA of the CDR3 is TGTGCCAGCAGTTTATTGCCAGGGAGCGTTCAAGATACGCAGTATTTT.

The chain joins TRBV28 to TRBJ2-7; D is unclear. Germline V gene lookup returns CDR1 MDHEN and CDR2 SYDVKM. Trimming shortened V by 5 bases and J by 7 bases, and 18 bases separated the two germline ends. This CDR3 is built from 14 residues. The CDR3 region is CASSPRVTVGEQYF. Here the CDR3 DNA reads TGTGCCAGCAGTCCCCGTGTCACGGTGGGGGAGCAGTACTTC.

The CDR3 nucleotides read TGTGCCAGCAGCAGTCCGGGACTGCAAGAGACCCAGTACTTC. The encoded protein is CASSSPGLQETQYF. V usage is TRBV7-9 and J usage is TRBJ2-5, with D perhaps TRBD2 (6 bases). V lost 5 bases to trimming and J lost 2 bases, with 12 bases between them. The germline V gene encodes CDR1 SEHNR and CDR2 FQNEAQ (reference sequence). The CDR3 contains 14 residues.

The chain joins TRBV28 to TRBJ2-7; the D call may be TRBD1 or TRBD2 (5 bases each). CDR3 length: 14 residues. V was shortened by 5 bases and J by 2 bases, with 13 bases between the two germline ends. Germline V gene sequence: CDR1 MDHEN, CDR2 SYDVKM. In DNA form, the CDR3 reads TGTGCCAGCAGTCCGGGACCGCTTACCTACGAGCAGTACTTC. Protein sequence: CASSPGPLTYEQYF. Full variable domain (rest looked up from reference TRBV28 and TRBJ2-7): DVKVTQSSRYLVKRTGEKVFLECVQDMDHENMFWYRQDPGLGLRLIYFSYDVKMKEKGDIPEGYSVSREKKERFSLILESASTNQTSMYLCASSPGPLTYEQYFGPGTRLTVT.

The rearrangement uses TRBV9 and TRBJ2-7; D is possibly TRBD1 or TRBD2 (5 bases each). Germline CDR1 and CDR2: SGDLS and YYNGEE. Trimming took off 0 bases at V and 3 bases at J, with 13 bases between the two ends. The CDR3 spans 15 residues. Written as DNA, the CDR3 is TGTGCCAGCAGCGTAGGGGACGACACGATCTACGAGCAGTACTTC. Its translation is CASSVGDDTIYEQYF.

The rearrangement joins TRBV28 to TRBJ1-5; tentatively, D is TRBD1 (5 bases). The length of the CDR3 is 15 residues. Trimming pared 1 base from V and 6 bases from J, leaving 13 bases between. Germline-derived CDR1 and CDR2 are MDHEN and SYDVKM. CDR3 sequence: CASSLSAGTGQPQHF. In DNA form, the CDR3 reads TGTGCCAGCAGTTTATCGGCGGGGACGGGTCAGCCCCAGCATTTT.

This chain uses TRBV2 with TRBJ2-5; 11 bases are shared with TRBD2. The ends lost 1 base at V and 3 bases at J; junction bases unmatched: 10. Germline V gene data show CDR1 as SNHLY and CDR2 as FYNNEI. The CDR3 has 18 amino acids. CDR3 in amino acids: CASSEVQLAGEGKETQYF. In DNA, the CDR3 is TGTGCCAGCAGTGAAGTCCAACTAGCGGGAGAAGGGAAAGAGACCCAGTACTTC.

The gene calls are TRBV9 and TRBJ2-1; D uncertain. V was clipped by 2 bases and J by 9 bases, with 12 bases between them. The CDR3 consists of 13 residues. Looked up from germline, CDR1 is SGDLS and CDR2 is YYNGEE. CDR3 region: CASSVGGIAEQFF. The DNA of the CDR3 is TGTGCCAGCAGCGTTGGTGGGATCGCTGAGCAGTTCTTC.

V gene TRBV7-9 combines with J gene TRBJ1-1, with TRBD1 matching over 8 bases. The V gene's germline CDR1 is SEHNR and CDR2 FQNEAQ (reference sequence). This CDR3 has 17 residues. V gave up 6 bases and J gave up 0 bases; unmatched junction bases: 12. The CDR3 coding sequence is TGTGCCAGCAGTTCAGCCCCAGGGGGCGCGATGAACACTGAAGCTTTCTTT. It specifies CASSSAPGGAMNTEAFF. The full variable domain, with the rest looked up from reference TRBV7-9 and TRBJ1-1, is DTGVSQNPRHKITKRGQNVTFRCDPISEHNRLYWYRQTLGQGPEFLTYFQNEAQLEKSRLLSDRFSAERPKGSFSTLEIQRTEQGDSAMYLCASSSAPGGAMNTEAFFGQGTRLTVV.

The chain's CDR3 is CASSGGTNEKLFF. The CDR3 DNA follows: TGTGCCAGCAGTGGGGGGACGAATGAAAAACTGTTTTTT. The rearrangement joins TRBV13 to TRBJ1-4, with D perhaps matching TRBD1 (5 bases). Germline V gives CDR1 PRHDT, CDR2 FYEKMQ (reference sequence). The ends were cut back, 6 bases at V and 5 bases at J, with 10 bases in the middle. The CDR3 is 13 residues long.